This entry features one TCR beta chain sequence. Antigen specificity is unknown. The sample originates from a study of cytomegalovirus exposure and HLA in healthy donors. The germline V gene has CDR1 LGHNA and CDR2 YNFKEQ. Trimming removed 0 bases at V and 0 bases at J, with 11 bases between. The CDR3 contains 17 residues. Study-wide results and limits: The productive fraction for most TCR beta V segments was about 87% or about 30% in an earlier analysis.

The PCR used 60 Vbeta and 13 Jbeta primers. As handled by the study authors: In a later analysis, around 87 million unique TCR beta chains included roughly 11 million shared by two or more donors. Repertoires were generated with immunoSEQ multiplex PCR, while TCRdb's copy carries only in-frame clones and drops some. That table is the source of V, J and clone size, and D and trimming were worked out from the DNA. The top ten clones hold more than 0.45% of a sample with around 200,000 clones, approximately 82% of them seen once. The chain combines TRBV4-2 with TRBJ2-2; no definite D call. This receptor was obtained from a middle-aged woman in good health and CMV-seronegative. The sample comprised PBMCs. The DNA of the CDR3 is TGTGCCAGCAGCCAAGATTGGGCAGCCGCGAACACCGGGGAGCTGTTTTTT. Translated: CASSQDWAAANTGELFF.